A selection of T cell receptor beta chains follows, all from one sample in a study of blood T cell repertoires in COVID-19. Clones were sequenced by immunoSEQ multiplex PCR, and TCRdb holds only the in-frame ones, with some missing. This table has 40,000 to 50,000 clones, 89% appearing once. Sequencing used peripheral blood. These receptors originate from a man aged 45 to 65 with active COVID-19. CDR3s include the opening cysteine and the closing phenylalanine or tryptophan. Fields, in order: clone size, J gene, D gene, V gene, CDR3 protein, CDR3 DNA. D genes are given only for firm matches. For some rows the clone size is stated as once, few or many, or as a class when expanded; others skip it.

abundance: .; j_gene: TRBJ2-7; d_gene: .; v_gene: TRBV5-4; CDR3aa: CASSCPSKRYKPYEQYF; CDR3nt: TGTGCCAGCAGCTGCCCCTCAAAGCGGTATAAGCCCTACGAGCAGTACTTC
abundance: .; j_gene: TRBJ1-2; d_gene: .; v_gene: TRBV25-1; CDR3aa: CASSEQGLYGYTF; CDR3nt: TGTGCCAGCAGTGAACAGGGGCTCTATGGCTACACCTTC
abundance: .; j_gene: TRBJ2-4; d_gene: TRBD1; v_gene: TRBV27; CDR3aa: CASSLGQPRNIQYF; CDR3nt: TGTGCCAGCAGCTTGGGACAGCCAAGAAACATTCAGTACTTC
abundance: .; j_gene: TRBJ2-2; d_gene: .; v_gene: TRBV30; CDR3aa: CAWITGSRATGELFF; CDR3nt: TGTGCCTGGATAACGGGCAGCAGGGCGACCGGGGAGCTGTTTTTT
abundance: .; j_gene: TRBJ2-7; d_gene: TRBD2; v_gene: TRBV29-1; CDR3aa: CSVEDGAGGYEQYF; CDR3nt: TGCAGCGTTGAAGATGGGGCGGGAGGTTACGAGCAGTACTTC
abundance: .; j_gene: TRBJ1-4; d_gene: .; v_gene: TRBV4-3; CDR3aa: CASSQAGGATNEKLFF; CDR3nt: TGCGCCAGCAGCCAGGCGGGGGGGGCAACTAATGAAAAACTGTTTTTT
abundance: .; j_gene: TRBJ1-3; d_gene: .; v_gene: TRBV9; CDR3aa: CASSGSVTGRSGNTIYF; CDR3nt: TGTGCCAGCAGCGGGAGCGTAACAGGGCGCTCTGGAAACACCATATATTTT
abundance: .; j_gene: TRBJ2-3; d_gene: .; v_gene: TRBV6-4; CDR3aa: CASSEGGSTDTQYF; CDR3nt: TGTGCCAGCAGTGAAGGCGGGAGCACAGATACGCAGTATTTT
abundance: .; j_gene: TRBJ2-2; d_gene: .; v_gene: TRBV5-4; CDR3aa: CASSLTGEEAGELFF; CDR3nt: TGTGCCAGCAGCTTGACGGGGGAGGAGGCCGGGGAGCTGTTTTTT
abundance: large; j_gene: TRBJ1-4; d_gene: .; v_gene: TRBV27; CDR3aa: CASSFGGVEKLFF; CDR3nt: TGTGCCAGCAGTTTCGGGGGGGTTGAAAAACTGTTTTTT
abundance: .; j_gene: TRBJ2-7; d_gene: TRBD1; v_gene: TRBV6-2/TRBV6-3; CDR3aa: CASSRQGALEQYF; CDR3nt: TGTGCCAGCAGTCGACAGGGGGCTCTCGAGCAGTACTTC
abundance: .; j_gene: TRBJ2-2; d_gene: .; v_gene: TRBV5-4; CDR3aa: CASSLEGSALGELFF; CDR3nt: TGTGCCAGCAGCTTGGAAGGTAGCGCTCTCGGGGAGCTGTTTTTT
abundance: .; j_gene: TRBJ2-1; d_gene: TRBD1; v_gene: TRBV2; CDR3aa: CAIDRATRRFF; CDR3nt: TGTGCCATCGACAGGGCCACTAGGCGGTTCTTC
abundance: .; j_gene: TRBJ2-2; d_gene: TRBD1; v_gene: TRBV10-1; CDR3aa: CASSESDRVGTGELFF; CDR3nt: TGCGCCAGCAGTGAGTCAGACAGGGTTGGTACCGGGGAGCTGTTTTTT
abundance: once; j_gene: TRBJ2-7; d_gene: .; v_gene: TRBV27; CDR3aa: CASSFGSDYEQYF; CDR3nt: TGTGCCAGCAGTTTTGGCAGCGACTACGAGCAGTACTTC
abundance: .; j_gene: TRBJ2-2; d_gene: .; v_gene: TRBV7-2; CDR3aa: CASSLYQMNTGELFF; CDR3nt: TGTGCCAGCAGCTTATATCAGATGAACACCGGGGAGCTGTTTTTT
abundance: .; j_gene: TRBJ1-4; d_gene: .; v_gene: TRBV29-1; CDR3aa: CSVGGSANEKLFF; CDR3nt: TGCAGCGTGGGGGGGTCCGCTAATGAAAAACTGTTTTTT
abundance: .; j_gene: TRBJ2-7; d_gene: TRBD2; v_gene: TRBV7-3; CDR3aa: CASSPGTSNEQYF; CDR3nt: TGTGCCAGCAGCCCTGGGACTAGCAACGAGCAGTACTTC
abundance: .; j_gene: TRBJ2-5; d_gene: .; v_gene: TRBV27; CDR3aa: CASSLRGETQYF; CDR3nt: TGTGCCAGCAGTTTAAGGGGGGAGACCCAGTACTTC
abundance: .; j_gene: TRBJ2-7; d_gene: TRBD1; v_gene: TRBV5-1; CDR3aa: CASSHTGTGAPREQYF; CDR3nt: TGCGCCAGCAGCCATACCGGGACAGGGGCTCCTCGGGAGCAGTACTTC
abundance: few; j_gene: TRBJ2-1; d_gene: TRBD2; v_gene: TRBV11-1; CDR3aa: CASSSTSGRYNEQFF; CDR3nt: TGTGCCAGCAGCTCGACTAGCGGGCGTTACAATGAGCAGTTCTTC
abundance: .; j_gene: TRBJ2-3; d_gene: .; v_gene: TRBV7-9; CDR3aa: CASSFSGDTQYF; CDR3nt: TGTGCCAGCAGCTTCTCGGGAGATACGCAGTATTTT
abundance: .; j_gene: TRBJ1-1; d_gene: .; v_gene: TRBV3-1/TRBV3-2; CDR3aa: CASSGQRNTEAFF; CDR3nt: TGTGCCAGCAGCGGGCAACGGAACACTGAAGCTTTCTTT
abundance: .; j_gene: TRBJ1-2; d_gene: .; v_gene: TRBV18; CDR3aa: CASSQGRDSNYGYTF; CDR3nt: TGTGCCAGCTCACAAGGCCGGGATTCTAACTATGGCTACACCTTC
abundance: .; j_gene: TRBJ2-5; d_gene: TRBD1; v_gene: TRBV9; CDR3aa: CASSVGARGQGETQYF; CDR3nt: TGTGCCAGCAGCGTAGGTGCCAGGGGGCAGGGGGAGACCCAGTACTTC
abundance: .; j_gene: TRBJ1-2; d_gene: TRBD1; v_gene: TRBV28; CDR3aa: CASSLDRGYGYTF; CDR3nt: TGTGCCAGCAGTTTAGACAGGGGATATGGCTACACCTTC
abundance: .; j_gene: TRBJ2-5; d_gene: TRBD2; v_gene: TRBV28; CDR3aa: CASSFLAGIVVETQYF; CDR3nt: TGTGCCAGCAGTTTCCTAGCGGGGATTGTTGTGGAGACCCAGTACTTC
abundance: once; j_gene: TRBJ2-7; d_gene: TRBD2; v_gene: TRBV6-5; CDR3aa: CASSPGGEQYF; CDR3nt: TGTGCCAGCAGCCCGGGGGGCGAGCAGTACTTC
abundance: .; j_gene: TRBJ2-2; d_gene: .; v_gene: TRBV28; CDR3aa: CASSLSTVANTGELFF; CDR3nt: TGTGCCAGCAGTTTAAGCACCGTTGCGAACACCGGGGAGCTGTTTTTT
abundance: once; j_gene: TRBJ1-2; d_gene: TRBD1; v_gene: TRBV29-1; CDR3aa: CSARDRAGGYTF; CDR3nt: TGCAGCGCCCGGGACAGGGCAGGGGGCTACACCTTC
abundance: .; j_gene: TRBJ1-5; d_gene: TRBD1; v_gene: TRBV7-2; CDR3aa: CASSSGTVFNQPQHF; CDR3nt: TGTGCCAGCAGCTCGGGGACAGTGTTCAATCAGCCCCAGCATTTT
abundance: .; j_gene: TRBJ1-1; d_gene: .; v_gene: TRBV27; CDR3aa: CASSFGAGDTEAFF; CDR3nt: TGTGCCAGCAGTTTCGGGGCGGGAGACACTGAAGCTTTCTTT
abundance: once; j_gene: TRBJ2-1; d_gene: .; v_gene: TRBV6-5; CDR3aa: CASGGTGPYNEQFF; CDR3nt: TGTGCCAGCGGGGGGACGGGGCCCTACAATGAGCAGTTCTTC
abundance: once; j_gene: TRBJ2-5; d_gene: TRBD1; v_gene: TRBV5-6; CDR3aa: CASSGTAQETQYF; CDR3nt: TGTGCCAGCAGTGGGACAGCGCAAGAGACCCAGTACTTC
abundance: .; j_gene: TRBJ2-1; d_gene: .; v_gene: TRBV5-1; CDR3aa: CASSPEAGSYNEQFF; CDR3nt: TGCGCCAGCAGCCCAGAGGCGGGCTCCTACAATGAGCAGTTCTTC
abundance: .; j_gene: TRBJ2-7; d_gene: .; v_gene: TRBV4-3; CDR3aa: CASSLRRGNYEQYF; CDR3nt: TGCGCCAGCAGCCTTAGACGGGGTAACTACGAGCAGTACTTC
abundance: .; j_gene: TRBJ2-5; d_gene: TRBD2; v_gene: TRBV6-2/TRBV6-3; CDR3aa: CASSWDYRETQYF; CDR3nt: TGTGCCAGCAGTTGGGACTACCGAGAGACCCAGTACTTC
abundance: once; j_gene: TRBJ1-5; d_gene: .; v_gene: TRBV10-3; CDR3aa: CAISEEFRQPQHF; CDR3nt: TGTGCCATCAGTGAGGAGTTCCGACAGCCCCAGCATTTT
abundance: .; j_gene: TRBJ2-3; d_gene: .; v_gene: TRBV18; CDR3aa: CASSLYTDTQYF; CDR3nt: TGTGCCAGCTCCCTCTACACAGATACGCAGTATTTT
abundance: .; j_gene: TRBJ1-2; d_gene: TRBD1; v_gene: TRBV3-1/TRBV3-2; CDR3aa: CASSHRRQGRYGYTF; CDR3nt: TGTGCCAGCAGCCATCGACGACAGGGCCGCTATGGCTACACCTTC
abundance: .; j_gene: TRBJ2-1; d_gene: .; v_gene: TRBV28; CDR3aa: CASSRDKYNEQFF; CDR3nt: TGTGCCAGCAGTCGGGACAAGTACAATGAGCAGTTCTTC
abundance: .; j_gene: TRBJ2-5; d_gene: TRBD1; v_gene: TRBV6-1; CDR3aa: CASSDGQGEETQYF; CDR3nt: TGTGCCAGCAGTGATGGACAGGGGGAAGAGACCCAGTACTTC
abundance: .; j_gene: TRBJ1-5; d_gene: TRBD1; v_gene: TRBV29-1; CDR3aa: CSVTSGTGNQPQHF; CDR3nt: TGCAGCGTTACCTCCGGGACAGGCAATCAGCCCCAGCATTTT
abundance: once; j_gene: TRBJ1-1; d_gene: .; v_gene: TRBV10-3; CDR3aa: CAISEILQGSGTEAFF; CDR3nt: TGTGCCATCAGTGAGATTCTTCAGGGTTCTGGCACTGAAGCTTTCTTT